The rows below give T cell receptor beta chains drawn from one sample of a study of blood T cell repertoires in COVID-19. Sequenced by immunoSEQ multiplex PCR; TCRdb stores in-frame clones only, minus some. The table lists about 120,000 clones, 78% of them singletons. The sequenced sample consisted of peripheral blood. Every receptor here comes from a man in his sixties or seventies with acute or convalescent COVID-19. Each CDR3 is given with its conserved first and last residue. D genes are given only for firm matches.

j_call | v_call | d_call | cdr3_aa
TRBJ1-1 | TRBV2 | . | CASTEGRPTEAFF
TRBJ2-3 | TRBV4-2 | TRBD2 | CASSQDSFSGGTDTQYF
TRBJ2-3 | TRBV5-4 | . | CATKGDGSTDTQYF
TRBJ2-7 | TRBV23-1 | . | CASSQSSSYEQYF
TRBJ1-3 | TRBV4-1 | . | CASSQERRGNGNTIYF
TRBJ1-3 | TRBV4-1 | . | CASSQDQSISGNTIYF
TRBJ1-2 | TRBV6-2/TRBV6-3 | . | CASSSTRQAHYGYTF
TRBJ1-1 | TRBV6-5 | . | CASSRANTEAFF
TRBJ1-6 | TRBV19 | . | CASSRAGSNSPLHF
TRBJ1-2 | TRBV2 | . | CAGLQVGFGYTF
TRBJ1-5 | TRBV27 | . | CASSLRVMQGSGQPQHF
TRBJ1-1 | TRBV5-1 | . | CASSDQGNTEAFF
TRBJ1-3 | TRBV27 | TRBD1 | CASSLSRDRGLQAGNTIYF
TRBJ1-2 | TRBV4-1 | TRBD1 | CASSQEGTGWNGYTF
TRBJ2-1 | TRBV7-3 | TRBD1 | CASSETGGASYNEQFF
TRBJ1-1 | TRBV5-6 | TRBD1 | CASTEGQTNTEAFF
TRBJ1-1 | TRBV7-9 | . | CASSLTSGDIAEAFF
TRBJ1-1 | TRBV5-1 | . | CASSLGPTGEAFF
TRBJ2-3 | TRBV11-3 | TRBD2 | CASSLVPPGVRGGQDTQYF
TRBJ1-5 | TRBV12-5 | . | CASGFDSFNQPQHF
TRBJ2-5 | TRBV9 | TRBD2 | CASSSGTSGGDQETQYF
TRBJ2-5 | TRBV4-1 | . | CASSQGLRGETQYF
TRBJ1-1 | TRBV30 | TRBD1 | CAVMDRREVTEAFF
TRBJ1-4 | TRBV6-8 | . | CASSYPDKQNEKLFF
TRBJ1-5 | TRBV6-1 | . | CASSEAQPSNQPQHF
TRBJ1-2 | TRBV2 | . | CASPGGESYYGYTF
TRBJ1-2 | TRBV24-1 | . | CATSVDNDYGYTF
TRBJ1-1 | TRBV2 | . | CASSALRNTEAFF
TRBJ2-7 | TRBV7-2 | TRBD1 | CASSWGGQGRYEQYF
TRBJ2-7 | TRBV18 | . | CASSPRDSAYEQYF
TRBJ1-6 | TRBV9 | TRBD1 | CASSDGTGVTSPLHF
TRBJ2-1 | TRBV11-2 | TRBD1 | CASSLGARGLDEQFF
TRBJ1-2 | TRBV25-1 | TRBD1 | CASSERGQAFPNGYTF